This T cell receptor beta chain comes out of a study of Graves' ophthalmopathy and Graves' hyperthyroidism. At the level of the study: Peripheral blood collection took place at initial diagnosis, before any treatment.

In donors with ophthalmopathy, activity was moderate-to-severe, with CAS ≥3, NOSPECS ≥4 and duration under 3 months. Diagnosis used clinical symptoms, serum thyroxine, TRAb, thyroid ultrasound and orbital computed tomography. PBMCs originated in less than 11 ml of fresh peripheral blood. For repertoire sequencing, the TCR beta CDR3 regions were amplified from RNA transcripts. HTBI primers were used in a first-round RT-PCR, which preceded a second-round multiplex PCR. TCRdb processed the multiplex PCR reads anew with MiXCR; each CDR3 protein has one entry. Here the sample spans some 400,000 distinct CDR3 sequences, around 20% being singletons. Material: peripheral blood. The origin of this receptor is a woman between 18 and 29 years old with Graves' ophthalmopathy.

CDR3: CASSLTLARGSGPYEQYF. The CDR3 DNA reads as TGTGCCAGCAGCTTAACCCTAGCGCGCGGTAGTGGCCCCTACGAGCAGTACTTC. The rearrangement uses TRBV7-3 and TRBJ2-7; the D gene is possibly TRBD2 (6 bases). The CDR3 totals 18 residues. In germline, CDR1 is SGHTA, CDR2 FQGTGA. V was shortened by 0 bases and J by 2 bases, with 20 bases between the two germline ends.